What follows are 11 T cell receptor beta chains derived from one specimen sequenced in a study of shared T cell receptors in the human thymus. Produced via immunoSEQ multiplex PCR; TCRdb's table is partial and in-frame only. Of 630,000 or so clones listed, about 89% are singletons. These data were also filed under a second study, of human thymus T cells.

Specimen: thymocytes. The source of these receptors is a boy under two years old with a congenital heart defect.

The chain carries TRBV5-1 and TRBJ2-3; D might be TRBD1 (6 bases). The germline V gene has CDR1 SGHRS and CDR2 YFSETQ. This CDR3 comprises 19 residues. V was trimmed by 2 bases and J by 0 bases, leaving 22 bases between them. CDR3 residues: CASSFFDRNFQTSTDTQYF. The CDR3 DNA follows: TGCGCCAGCAGCTTCTTCGACAGGAACTTCCAAACTAGCACAGATACGCAGTATTTT.

The CDR3 region is CASSLGGGLGSSNQPQHF. The CDR3 DNA reads as TGTGCCAGCAGTTTAGGGGGAGGTCTCGGGTCTAGCAATCAGCCCCAGCATTTT. The chain couples TRBV28 to TRBJ1-5, with D possibly TRBD1 on 5 matching bases. This CDR3 contains 18 residues. Trimming shortened V by 2 bases and J by 0 bases, and 17 bases separated the two germline ends. CDR1 is MDHEN and CDR2 is SYDVKM in the germline V gene.

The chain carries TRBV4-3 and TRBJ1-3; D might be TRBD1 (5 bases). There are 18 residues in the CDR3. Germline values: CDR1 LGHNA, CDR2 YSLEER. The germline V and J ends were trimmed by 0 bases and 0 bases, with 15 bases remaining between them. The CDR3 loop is CASSQEVRQPNSGNTIYF. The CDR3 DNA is TGCGCCAGCAGCCAAGAGGTACGACAGCCAAACTCTGGAAACACCATATATTTT.

CDR3 nucleotides: TGTGCCAGCAGCTGGACAGGGGACACTGAAGCTTTCTTT. Translating it yields CASSWTGDTEAFF. The chain couples TRBV7-9 to TRBJ1-1; TRBD1 matches at 9 bases. Germline CDR1 reads SEHNR; CDR2 reads FQNEAQ (reference sequence). With V trimmed by 4 bases and J by 3 bases, 0 bases remained unmatched. The CDR3 is made up of 13 amino acids.

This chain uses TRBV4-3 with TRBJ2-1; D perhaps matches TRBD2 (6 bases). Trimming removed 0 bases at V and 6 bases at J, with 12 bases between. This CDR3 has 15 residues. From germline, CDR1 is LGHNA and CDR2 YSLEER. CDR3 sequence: CASSQDRGIVNEQFF. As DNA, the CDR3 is TGCGCCAGCAGCCAAGATCGCGGGATAGTCAATGAGCAGTTCTTC.

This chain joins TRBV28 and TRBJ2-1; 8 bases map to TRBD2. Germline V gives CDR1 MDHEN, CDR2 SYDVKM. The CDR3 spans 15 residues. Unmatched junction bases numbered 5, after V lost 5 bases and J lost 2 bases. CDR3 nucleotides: TGTGCCAGCAGTCTCACTAGCGGAACCTACAATGAGCAGTTCTTC. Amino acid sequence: CASSLTSGTYNEQFF.

CDR3: CASSSTPATAYSNQPQHF. The CDR3 DNA reads as TGTGCCAGCAGTTCTACCCCCGCGACAGCCTATAGCAATCAGCCCCAGCATTTT. The V call is TRBV28, the J call TRBJ1-5; a possible D gene is TRBD1 (5 bases). The CDR3 has 18 residues. Germline loops: CDR1 MDHEN, CDR2 SYDVKM. With 4 bases removed from V and 0 bases from J, the gap between germline ends came to 19 bases.

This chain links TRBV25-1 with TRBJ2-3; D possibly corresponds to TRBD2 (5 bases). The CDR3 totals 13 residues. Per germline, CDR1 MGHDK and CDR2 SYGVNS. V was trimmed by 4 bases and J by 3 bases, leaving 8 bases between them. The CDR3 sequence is CASSVRGTDTQYF. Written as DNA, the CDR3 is TGTGCCAGCAGTGTACGGGGTACAGATACGCAGTATTTT.

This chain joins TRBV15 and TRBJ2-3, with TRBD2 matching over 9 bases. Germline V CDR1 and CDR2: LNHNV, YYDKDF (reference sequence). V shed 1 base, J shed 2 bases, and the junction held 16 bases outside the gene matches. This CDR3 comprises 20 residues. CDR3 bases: TGTGCCACCAGCAGAGGTTTGGAGCGGGAGGACCCACCTAACACAGATACGCAGTATTTT. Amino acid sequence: CATSRGLEREDPPNTDTQYF.

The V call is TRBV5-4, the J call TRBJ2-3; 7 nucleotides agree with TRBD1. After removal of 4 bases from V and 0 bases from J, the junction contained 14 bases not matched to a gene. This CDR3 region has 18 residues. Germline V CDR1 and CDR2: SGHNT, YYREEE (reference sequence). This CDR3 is CASSPRTGLHSSTDTQYF. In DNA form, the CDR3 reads TGTGCCAGCAGCCCAAGGACAGGCCTTCATTCTAGCACAGATACGCAGTATTTT.

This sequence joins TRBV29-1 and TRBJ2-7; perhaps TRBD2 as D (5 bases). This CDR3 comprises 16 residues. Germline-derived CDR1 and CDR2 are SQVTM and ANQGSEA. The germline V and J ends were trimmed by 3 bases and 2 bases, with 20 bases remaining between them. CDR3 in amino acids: CSVDAPRDSAAYEQYF. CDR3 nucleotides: TGCAGCGTTGACGCCCCTCGGGATAGCGCAGCCTACGAGCAGTACTTC.